A selection of T cell receptor beta chains follows, all from one sample in a study of T cell responses to AZD1222 COVID-19 vaccine. The assay was immunoSEQ multiplex PCR, and TCRdb's table has in-frame clones only and misses some. The sample records some 79,000 clones, less than 85% being singletons. The sequenced sample was peripheral blood, obtained 28 days after the second AZD1222 dose. Receptors were obtained from an adult who received the AZD1222 COVID-19 vaccine. The CDR3 runs from the conserved cysteine through the conserved F or W. Fields, in order: clone size, D gene, V gene, J gene, CDR3 protein, CDR3 DNA. The D gene is left open where the match is weak. Size values are once, few and many counts, or a class for expanded clones, and some rows have none.

clone_size: NA
d_call: TRBD1
v_call: TRBV18
j_call: TRBJ2-7
cdr3_aa: CASSPRTGIYEQYF
cdr3_nt: TGTGCCAGCTCACCCAGGACAGGGATCTACGAGCAGTACTTC

clone_size: NA
d_call: NA
v_call: TRBV28
j_call: TRBJ1-5
cdr3_aa: CASSRGPRGNQPQHF
cdr3_nt: TGTGCCAGCTCCAGGGGACCGAGGGGCAATCAGCCCCAGCATTTT

clone_size: NA
d_call: NA
v_call: TRBV29-1
j_call: TRBJ2-7
cdr3_aa: CSVGRQAPGEQYF
cdr3_nt: TGCAGCGTTGGTCGACAGGCCCCTGGCGAGCAGTACTTC

clone_size: NA
d_call: NA
v_call: TRBV6-5
j_call: TRBJ1-5
cdr3_aa: CASSKSGGNQPQHF
cdr3_nt: TGTGCCAGCAGTAAATCAGGGGGCAATCAGCCCCAGCATTTT

clone_size: NA
d_call: TRBD2
v_call: TRBV3-1/TRBV3-2
j_call: TRBJ2-5
cdr3_aa: CASSPVPGLAGLYQETQYF
cdr3_nt: TGTGCCAGCAGCCCGGTCCCGGGACTAGCGGGATTGTACCAAGAGACCCAGTACTTC

clone_size: NA
d_call: TRBD2
v_call: TRBV24-1
j_call: TRBJ2-1
cdr3_aa: CATRPGTSGGRNEQFF
cdr3_nt: TGTGCCACCAGACCCGGGACTAGCGGGGGGAGGAATGAGCAGTTCTTC

clone_size: NA
d_call: NA
v_call: TRBV5-1
j_call: TRBJ1-5
cdr3_aa: CASSLDSSNQPQHF
cdr3_nt: TGCGCCAGCAGCTTAGACAGTAGCAATCAGCCCCAGCATTTT

clone_size: NA
d_call: TRBD2
v_call: TRBV25-1
j_call: TRBJ2-1
cdr3_aa: CASSGGLAGANEQFF
cdr3_nt: TGTGCCAGCAGTGGAGGACTAGCGGGGGCCAATGAGCAGTTCTTC

clone_size: NA
d_call: NA
v_call: TRBV28
j_call: TRBJ1-2
cdr3_aa: CATQYVGYGYTF
cdr3_nt: TGTGCCACCCAGTATGTGGGCTATGGCTACACCTTC

clone_size: few
d_call: NA
v_call: TRBV7-9
j_call: TRBJ2-2
cdr3_aa: CASSPTDSFTGELFF
cdr3_nt: TGTGCCAGCAGCCCTACGGACTCTTTCACCGGGGAGCTGTTTTTT

clone_size: NA
d_call: NA
v_call: TRBV3-1/TRBV3-2
j_call: TRBJ2-2
cdr3_aa: CASSQDGTSKNTGKLFF
cdr3_nt: TGTGCCAGCAGCCAAGACGGGACCTCTAAAAACACCGGGAAGCTGTTTTTT

clone_size: NA
d_call: TRBD2
v_call: TRBV2
j_call: TRBJ2-5
cdr3_aa: CASSYLAGGQETQYF
cdr3_nt: TGTGCCAGCAGTTATCTAGCGGGGGGCCAAGAGACCCAGTACTTC

clone_size: NA
d_call: TRBD1
v_call: TRBV6-6
j_call: TRBJ2-7
cdr3_aa: CASSTRTGGRYEQYF
cdr3_nt: TGTGCCAGCAGTACTCGGACAGGGGGCCGGTACGAGCAGTACTTC

clone_size: NA
d_call: NA
v_call: TRBV4-3
j_call: TRBJ1-2
cdr3_aa: CASSQDLISQLYGYTF
cdr3_nt: TGCGCCAGCAGCCAAGATCTAATCAGCCAACTGTATGGCTACACCTTC

clone_size: NA
d_call: NA
v_call: TRBV11-3
j_call: TRBJ2-3
cdr3_aa: CASSLVWEDTQYF
cdr3_nt: TGTGCCAGCAGCTTGGTCTGGGAAGATACGCAGTATTTT

clone_size: NA
d_call: NA
v_call: TRBV9
j_call: TRBJ1-1
cdr3_aa: CASSLGGVNTEAFF
cdr3_nt: TGTGCCAGCAGCCTCGGAGGGGTGAACACTGAAGCTTTCTTT

clone_size: NA
d_call: NA
v_call: TRBV12-3/TRBV12-4
j_call: TRBJ2-2
cdr3_aa: CASSFGGPGELFF
cdr3_nt: TGTGCCAGCAGTTTCGGGGGACCCGGGGAGCTGTTTTTT

clone_size: NA
d_call: NA
v_call: TRBV7-2
j_call: TRBJ1-2
cdr3_aa: CASSSDSKLGYTF
cdr3_nt: TGTGCCAGCAGCTCTGACAGTAAACTAGGGTACACCTTC

clone_size: NA
d_call: NA
v_call: TRBV5-8
j_call: TRBJ1-4
cdr3_aa: CASSLVGWNEKLFF
cdr3_nt: TGTGCCAGCAGCTTGGTGGGGTGGAACGAAAAACTGTTTTTT

clone_size: NA
d_call: NA
v_call: TRBV6-2/TRBV6-3
j_call: TRBJ1-1
cdr3_aa: CASSPGGLEAFF
cdr3_nt: TGTGCCAGCAGTCCCGGCGGACTCGAAGCTTTCTTT

clone_size: NA
d_call: NA
v_call: TRBV24-1
j_call: TRBJ2-5
cdr3_aa: CATSPPSQETQYF
cdr3_nt: TGTGCCACCAGTCCTCCTTCTCAAGAGACCCAGTACTTC

clone_size: NA
d_call: NA
v_call: TRBV7-9
j_call: TRBJ2-3
cdr3_aa: CASSLGGGLTDTQYF
cdr3_nt: TGTGCCAGCAGCTTAGGGGGGGGGCTCACAGATACGCAGTATTTT